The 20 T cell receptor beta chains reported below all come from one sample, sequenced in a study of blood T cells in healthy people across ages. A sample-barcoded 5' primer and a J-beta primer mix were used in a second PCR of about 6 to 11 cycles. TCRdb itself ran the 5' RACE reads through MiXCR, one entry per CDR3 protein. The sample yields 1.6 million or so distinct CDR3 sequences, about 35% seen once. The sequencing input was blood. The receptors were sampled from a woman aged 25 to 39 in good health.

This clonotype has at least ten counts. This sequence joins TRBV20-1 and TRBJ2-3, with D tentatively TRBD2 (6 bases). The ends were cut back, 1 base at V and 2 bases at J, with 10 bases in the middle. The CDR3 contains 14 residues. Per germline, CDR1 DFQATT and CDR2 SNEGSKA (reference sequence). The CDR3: CSARGRGVTDTQYF. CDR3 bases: TGCAGTGCTAGAGGGCGGGGTGTCACAGATACGCAGTATTTT.

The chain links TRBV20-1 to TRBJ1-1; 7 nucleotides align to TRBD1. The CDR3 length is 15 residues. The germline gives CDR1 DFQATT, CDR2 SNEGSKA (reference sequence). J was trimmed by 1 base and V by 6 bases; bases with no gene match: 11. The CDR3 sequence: CSATSPRQGNTEAFF. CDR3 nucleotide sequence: TGCAGTGCAACCAGCCCCAGACAGGGGAACACTGAAGCTTTCTTT.

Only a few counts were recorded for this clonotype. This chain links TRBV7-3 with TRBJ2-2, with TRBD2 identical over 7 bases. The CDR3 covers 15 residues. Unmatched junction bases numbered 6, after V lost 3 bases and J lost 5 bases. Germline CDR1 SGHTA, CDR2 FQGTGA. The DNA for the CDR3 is TGTGCCAGCAGCTTCGGCGGGAGCGGGACCGGGGAGCTGTTTTTT. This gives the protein CASSFGGSGTGELFF.

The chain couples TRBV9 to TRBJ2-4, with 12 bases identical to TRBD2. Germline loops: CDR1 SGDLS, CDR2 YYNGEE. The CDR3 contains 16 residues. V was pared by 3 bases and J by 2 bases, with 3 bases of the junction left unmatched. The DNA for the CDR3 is TGTGCCAGCAGCGCTAGCGGGAGGGCTACCAAAAACATTCAGTACTTC. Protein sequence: CASSASGRATKNIQYF.

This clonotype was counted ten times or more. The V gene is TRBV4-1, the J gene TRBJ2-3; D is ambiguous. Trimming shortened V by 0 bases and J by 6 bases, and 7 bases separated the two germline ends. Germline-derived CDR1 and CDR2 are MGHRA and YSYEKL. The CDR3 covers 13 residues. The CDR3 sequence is CASSQDLPDTQYF. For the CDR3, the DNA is TGCGCCAGCAGCCAAGATCTACCGGATACGCAGTATTTT.

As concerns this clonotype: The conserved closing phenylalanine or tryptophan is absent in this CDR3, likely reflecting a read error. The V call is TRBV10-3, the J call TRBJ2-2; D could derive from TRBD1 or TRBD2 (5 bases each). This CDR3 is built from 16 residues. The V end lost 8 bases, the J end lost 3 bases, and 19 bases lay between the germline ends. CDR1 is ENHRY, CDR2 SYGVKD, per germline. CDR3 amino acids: CAIRGRDQEYTGELFL. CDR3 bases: TGTGCCATCCGGGGAAGGGACCAAGAGTACACCGGGGAGCTGTTTTTG.

The CDR3 loop is CASSFPGRRETQYF. In DNA form, the CDR3 reads TGTGCCAGCAGCTTTCCCGGGCGGAGGGAGACCCAGTACTTC. The chain is built from TRBV7-8 and TRBJ2-5, with D possibly TRBD2 on 5 matching bases. V lost 3 bases, J lost 5 bases, and 13 bases lay in between. CDR1 is SGHVS, CDR2 FQNEAQ, per germline. The CDR3 totals 14 residues. The full variable domain, completed using reference TRBV7-8 and TRBJ2-5, is GAGVSQSPRYKVAKRGQDVALRCDPISGHVSLFWYQQALGQGPEFLTYFQNEAQLDKSGLPSDRFFAERPEGSVSTLKIQRTQQEDSAVYLCASSFPGRRETQYFGPGTRLLVL.

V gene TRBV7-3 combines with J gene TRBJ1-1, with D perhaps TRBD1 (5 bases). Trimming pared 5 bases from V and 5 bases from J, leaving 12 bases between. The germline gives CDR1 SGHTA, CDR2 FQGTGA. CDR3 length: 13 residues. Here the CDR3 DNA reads TGTGCCAGCAGCGACCAGGGCCTGACTGAAGCTTTCTTT. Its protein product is CASSDQGLTEAFF.

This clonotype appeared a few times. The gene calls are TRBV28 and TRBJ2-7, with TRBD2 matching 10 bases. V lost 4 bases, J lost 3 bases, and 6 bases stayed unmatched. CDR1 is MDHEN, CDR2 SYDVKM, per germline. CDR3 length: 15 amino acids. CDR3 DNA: TGTGCCAGCAGTTCCCAAGCGGGAGGGATCTACGAGCAGTACTTC. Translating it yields CASSSQAGGIYEQYF.

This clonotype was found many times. The CDR3 nucleotides read TGTGCCAGCCGGGCCGAGGACAATGAGCAGTTCTTC. Residues: CASRAEDNEQFF. The chain carries TRBV12-3 or TRBV12-4 and TRBJ2-1; D is undetermined. V lost 8 bases and J lost 5, with 10 bases in between. This CDR3 region has 12 residues.

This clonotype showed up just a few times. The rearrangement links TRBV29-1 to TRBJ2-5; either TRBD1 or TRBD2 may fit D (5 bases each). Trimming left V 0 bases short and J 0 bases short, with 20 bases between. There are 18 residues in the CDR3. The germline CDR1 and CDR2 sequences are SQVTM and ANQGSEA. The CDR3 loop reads CSVEDPRGPGPDQETQYF. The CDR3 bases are TGCAGCGTTGAAGATCCGCGTGGCCCGGGACCCGACCAAGAGACCCAGTACTTC.

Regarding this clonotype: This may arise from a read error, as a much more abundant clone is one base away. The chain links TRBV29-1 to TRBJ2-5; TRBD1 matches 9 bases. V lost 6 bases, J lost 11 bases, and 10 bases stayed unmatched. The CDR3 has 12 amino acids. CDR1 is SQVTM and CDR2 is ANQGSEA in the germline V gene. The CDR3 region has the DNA TGCAGCGTCCCACAGGGGGCAAATGAGCAGTACTTC. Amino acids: CSVPQGANEQYF.

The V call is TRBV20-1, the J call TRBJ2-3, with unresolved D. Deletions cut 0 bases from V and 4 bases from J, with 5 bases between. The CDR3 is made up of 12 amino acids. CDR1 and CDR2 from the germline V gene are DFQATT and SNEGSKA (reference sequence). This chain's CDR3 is CSARDRSDTQYF. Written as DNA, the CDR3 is TGCAGTGCTAGAGACCGGTCAGATACGCAGTATTTT.

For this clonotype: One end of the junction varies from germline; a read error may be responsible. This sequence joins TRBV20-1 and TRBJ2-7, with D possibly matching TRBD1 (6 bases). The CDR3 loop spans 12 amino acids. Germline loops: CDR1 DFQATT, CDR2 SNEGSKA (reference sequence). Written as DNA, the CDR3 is TGCAGGGCTAGATCGGACAGATCCGAGCAGTACTTC. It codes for CRARSDRSEQYF.

DNA for the CDR3: TGTGCCAGCAGCTTAACAACAGGAGTAGGGGAGACCCAGTACTTC. It is translated as CASSLTTGVGETQYF. The gene calls are TRBV7-7 and TRBJ2-5, with D perhaps matching TRBD1 (5 bases). The CDR3 sequence is 15 residues long. The germline CDR1 and CDR2 sequences are SSHAT and FNYEAQ (reference sequence). Trimming removed 2 bases from V and 5 bases from J, with 15 bases in between.

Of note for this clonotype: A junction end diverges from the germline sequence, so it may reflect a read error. CDR3 protein: CASSQSFTEASF. In DNA, the CDR3 is TGTGCCAGCAGTCAGAGTTTTACTGAAGCTTCCTTT. The rearrangement uses TRBV6-4 and TRBJ1-1; D is unclear. The CDR3 runs 12 residues. The germline V gene encodes CDR1 MRHNA and CDR2 SNTAGT.

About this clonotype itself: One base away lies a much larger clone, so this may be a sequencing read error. This CDR3 reads CAISEFGGSHEQYF. The DNA of the CDR3 is TGTGCCATCAGTGAGTTCGGGGGATCCCACGAGCAGTACTTC. The chain employs TRBV10-3 and TRBJ2-7, with D possibly TRBD2 on 6 matching bases. CDR1 and CDR2 from the germline V gene are ENHRY and SYGVKD. Trimming removed 1 base from V and 5 bases from J, with 12 bases in between. The CDR3 has 14 residues.

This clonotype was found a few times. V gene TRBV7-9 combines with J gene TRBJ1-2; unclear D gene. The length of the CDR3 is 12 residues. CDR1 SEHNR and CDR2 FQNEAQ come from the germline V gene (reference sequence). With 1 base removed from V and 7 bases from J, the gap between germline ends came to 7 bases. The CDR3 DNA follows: TGTGCCAGCAGCTTAGAGGCCAGTGGCTACACCTTC. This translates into CASSLEASGYTF.

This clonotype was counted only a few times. CDR3 nucleotides: TGTGCCAGCAGTTTGGCCCTCTCAGTAGGGGACATTAAGGATACGCAGTATTTT. It codes for CASSLALSVGDIKDTQYF. The chain links TRBV27 to TRBJ2-3; perhaps TRBD1 as D (6 bases). The CDR3 runs 18 residues. CDR1 and CDR2 from the germline V gene are MNHEY and SMNVEV (reference sequence). The V end was cut by 3 bases, the J end by 6 bases, with 25 bases between.

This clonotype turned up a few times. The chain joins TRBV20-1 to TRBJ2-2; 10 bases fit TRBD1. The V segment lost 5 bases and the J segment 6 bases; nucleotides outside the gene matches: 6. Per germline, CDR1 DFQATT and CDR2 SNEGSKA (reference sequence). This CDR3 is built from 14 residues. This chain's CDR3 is CSARDRGSAGELFF. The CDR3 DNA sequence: TGCAGTGCTCGGGACAGGGGTTCTGCCGGGGAGCTGTTTTTT.